This entry lists 14 T cell receptor beta chains sequenced from one sample in a study of shared clonotypes between healthy human individuals. Assay: immunoSEQ multiplex PCR; the TCRdb copy retains only in-frame clones and omits some. This table holds 1 million to 1.2 million clones, approximately 77% found once. Source material: memory CD4+ T cells from PBMCs. The subset was: CD45RA-negative fraction. The origin of the receptors is a man aged 18 to 29 in good health. Some clones in this sample may be carry-over from other donors' samples.

The V and J genes are TRBV4-2 and TRBJ1-2, with a weak D call TRBD1 (5 bases). The ends were cut back, 3 bases at V and 4 bases at J, with 21 bases in the middle. The germline V gene encodes CDR1 LGHNA and CDR2 YNFKEQ. The CDR3 length is 17 residues. Here the CDR3 reads CASSQKARDPGSYGYTF. The CDR3 DNA sequence: TGTGCCAGCAGCCAGAAAGCCCGGGACCCGGGCAGCTATGGCTACACCTTC.

This chain connects TRBV6-4 to TRBJ2-1, with TRBD2 matching over 11 bases. V shed 1 base and J 3 bases; nucleotides not matched to a gene: 2. The CDR3 covers 16 residues. The V gene's germline CDR1 is MRHNA and CDR2 SNTAGT. The CDR3 bases are TGTGCCAGCAGTGACTGGGGGACTAGCGGCTACAATGAGCAGTTCTTC. Its protein is CASSDWGTSGYNEQFF.

This clone was observed a handful of times. CDR3 DNA: TGTGCCATCAGTGTCATACAGCGCGAGCAGTACTTC. It specifies CAISVIQREQYF. The V call is TRBV10-3, the J call TRBJ2-7; D remains unclear. Deletions cut 4 bases from V and 6 bases from J, with 10 bases between. The CDR3 contains 12 residues. CDR1 ENHRY and CDR2 SYGVKD come from the germline V gene.

Note on this clone: One base separates it from a far larger clone, so it is likely a read error. The sample contains more than one DNA sequence encoding this CDR3. The chain joins TRBV7-9 to TRBJ2-3; D gene uncertain. Germline CDR1 SEHNR, CDR2 FQNEAQ (reference sequence). The ends were cut back, 3 bases at V and 3 bases at J, with 4 bases in the middle. This CDR3 spans 12 amino acids. The CDR3 region has the DNA TGTGCCAGCAGCTTCGGGACAGATACGCAGTATTTT. This gives the protein CASSFGTDTQYF.

The gene calls are TRBV7-9 and TRBJ2-7, with 11 nucleotides matching TRBD2. Germline V CDR1 and CDR2: SEHNR, FQNEAQ (reference sequence). CDR3 length: 15 amino acids. V lost 5 bases to trimming and J lost 5 bases; unmatched junction nucleotides: 8. The CDR3 nucleotides read TGTGCCAGCAGCATGGGACTAGCGGCCCCGGACGAGCAGTACTTC. Translation gives CASSMGLAAPDEQYF.

The rearrangement links TRBV28 to TRBJ2-7; TRBD2 matches 9 bases. Per germline, CDR1 MDHEN and CDR2 SYDVKM. Losses at the gene ends were 7 bases for V and 6 bases for J; bases not matched to a gene: 16. CDR3 length: 16 residues. The CDR3 reads CASTPLGVAGVGEQYF. CDR3 DNA: TGTGCCAGCACCCCCCTGGGGGTAGCGGGAGTGGGCGAGCAGTACTTC.

The rearrangement joins TRBV7-2 to TRBJ2-2, with D hard to call. The CDR3 spans 16 residues. The V gene's germline CDR1 is SGHTA and CDR2 FQGNSA. Trimming took off 4 bases at V and 8 bases at J, with 20 bases between the two ends. For the CDR3, the DNA is TGTGCCAGCAGCTACCGGTCTCTTACTCGCGGAGGGGAGCTGTTTTTT. Amino acids: CASSYRSLTRGGELFF.

The table lists this clone with a count of one. This chain connects TRBV10-3 to TRBJ2-2; D gene ambiguous. The CDR3 totals 14 residues. Germline assignment: CDR1 ENHRY and CDR2 SYGVKD. Trimming cost V 10 bases and J 3 bases, with 15 bases left between them. CDR3 protein: CATRSGGDTGELFF. The CDR3, as DNA: TGTGCCACCCGAAGTGGTGGGGACACCGGGGAGCTGTTTTTT.

V is TRBV6-1 and J is TRBJ1-5; D is perhaps TRBD1 (6 bases). This CDR3 contains 14 residues. The germline V gene has CDR1 MNHNS and CDR2 SASEGT. V was shortened by 5 bases and J by 9 bases, with 17 bases between the two germline ends. The CDR3 nucleotides read TGTGCCAGCAGTCTACGAGGGGGAAGCGGGCCCCAGCATTTT. It is translated as CASSLRGGSGPQHF.

V gene TRBV7-2 combines with J gene TRBJ2-7, with a possible D match to TRBD1 (6 bases). Germline V CDR1 and CDR2: SGHTA, FQGNSA. This CDR3 spans 15 amino acids. V was pared by 5 bases and J by 3 bases, with 17 bases between. The CDR3 loop reads CASSPGQLLYYEQYF. The CDR3 DNA sequence: TGTGCCAGCAGCCCCGGACAGCTCCTCTACTACGAGCAGTACTTC.

The chain recombines TRBV12-5 with TRBJ2-5; 7 bases map to TRBD2. Per germline, CDR1 LGHNT and CDR2 FRNRAP. CDR3 length: 14 residues. The ends lost 5 bases at V and 3 bases at J; junction bases unmatched: 6. CDR3 sequence reads: CASGPGTTEETQYF. In nucleotides, the CDR3 is TGTGCTAGTGGTCCGGGGACTACCGAAGAGACCCAGTACTTC.

This clone has only a few counts. The chain joins TRBV27 to TRBJ2-1; 9 bases line up with TRBD1. This CDR3 has 15 amino acids. V lost 6 bases and J lost 3; bases outside the gene matches: 6. CDR1 is MNHEY and CDR2 is SMNVEV in the germline V gene (reference sequence). The CDR3 DNA reads TGTGCCAGCAGGAAGGACAGGGGTTACTACAATGAGCAGTTCTTC. Protein product: CASRKDRGYYNEQFF.

V usage is TRBV28 and J usage is TRBJ1-4; D is unclear. Trimming took 2 bases from V and 10 from J, leaving 11 bases between them. The germline CDR1 and CDR2 sequences are MDHEN and SYDVKM. This CDR3 is 13 amino acids long. The CDR3 is CASSLTVSAKLFF. The CDR3 DNA reads TGTGCCAGCAGTTTAACGGTGTCCGCAAAACTGTTTTTT.

The rearrangement links TRBV7-9 to TRBJ1-4, with a possible D match to TRBD1 (6 bases). Germline V gene sequence: CDR1 SEHNR, CDR2 FQNEAQ (reference sequence). With 5 bases removed from V and 2 bases from J, the gap between germline ends came to 12 bases. This CDR3 has 15 amino acids. CDR3 protein: CASSPGQYTNEKLFF. For the CDR3, the DNA is TGTGCCAGCAGCCCCGGACAGTATACTAATGAAAAACTGTTTTTT. Based on the CDR3 plus reference TRBV7-9 and TRBJ1-4, the full variable domain is DTGVSQNPRHKITKRGQNVTFRCDPISEHNRLYWYRQTLGQGPEFLTYFQNEAQLEKSRLLSDRFSAERPKGSFSTLEIQRTEQGDSAMYLCASSPGQYTNEKLFFGSGTQLSVL.